The 17 T cell receptor beta chains below were found in one sample sequenced in a study of T cells after yellow fever vaccination. A single record per CDR3 protein comes from TCRdb applying MiXCR to the 5' RACE reads. The sample yields around 340,000 distinct CDR3 sequences, 8.7% seen once. The source was PBMCs, collected on the day of the first yellow fever vaccination. The receptors here all came from a young man who received the YFV17D yellow fever vaccine.

This clonotype was seen many times. The V and J genes are TRBV29-1 and TRBJ2-5; D could derive from TRBD1 or TRBD2 (6 bases each). Germline lookup yields CDR1 SQVTM and CDR2 ANQGSEA. V gave up 4 bases and J gave up 0 bases, with 15 bases separating them. The CDR3 has 15 residues. As DNA, the CDR3 is TGCAGCGTTGGGGTAGGGGGGCCGTACCAAGAGACCCAGTACTTC. This translates into CSVGVGGPYQETQYF.

The J gene is TRBJ1-5, the V gene TRBV11-2; TRBD1 aligns across 11 bases. The CDR3 is made up of 16 amino acids. Trimming took 5 bases from V and 2 from J; bases not matched to a gene: 5. Germline V lookup: CDR1 SGHAT, CDR2 FQNNGV. Written as DNA, the CDR3 is TGTGCCAGCAGCGACCGGGACAGGGGGGGCAATCAGCCCCAGCATTTT. It translates to CASSDRDRGGNQPQHF.

The chain recombines TRBV5-1 with TRBJ2-2; tentatively, D is TRBD1 (5 bases). The germline gives CDR1 SGHRS, CDR2 YFSETQ. V shed 1 base and J shed 10 bases, with 11 bases lying between them. CDR3 size: 13 residues. The CDR3 DNA is TGCGCCAGCAGCTTGACGGACATGCCGGAGCTGTTTTTT. It encodes CASSLTDMPELFF.

This clonotype was found many times. This chain uses TRBV12-3 or TRBV12-4 with TRBJ2-1, with TRBD2 matching over 16 bases. V lost 5 bases, J lost 3 bases, and 7 bases stayed unmatched. The CDR3 extends over 18 amino acids. CDR3 in DNA: TGTGCCAGCAGTCCCACGGGACTAGCGGGGGGGTACTACAATGAGCAGTTCTTC. This translates into CASSPTGLAGGYYNEQFF.

V is TRBV6-4 and J is TRBJ2-1; 12 bases are a match to TRBD2. The CDR3 has 13 amino acids. V lost 9 bases to trimming and J lost 6 bases; unmatched junction nucleotides: 3. Germline loops: CDR1 MRHNA, CDR2 SNTAGT. CDR3: CARLAGGGNEQFF. The DNA of the CDR3 is TGTGCCAGACTAGCGGGGGGTGGCAATGAGCAGTTCTTC.

V is TRBV5-1 and J is TRBJ2-3; 10 nucleotides agree with TRBD1. Germline V gives CDR1 SGHRS, CDR2 YFSETQ. Losses at the gene ends were 2 bases for V and 4 bases for J; bases not matched to a gene: 7. This CDR3 comprises 16 residues. The CDR3 DNA follows: TGCGCCAGCAGCTTAGCGACAGGGGGCGCCTCAGATACGCAGTATTTT. This translates into CASSLATGGASDTQYF. The full variable domain, with the rest looked up from reference TRBV5-1 and TRBJ2-3, is KAGVTQTPRYLIKTRGQQVTLSCSPISGHRSVSWYQQTPGQGLQFLFEYFSETQRNKGNFPGRFSGRQFSNSRSEMNVSTLELGDSALYLCASSLATGGASDTQYFGPGTRLTVL.

This clonotype was seen many times. The chain combines TRBV20-1 with TRBJ2-5; the match to TRBD2 covers 15 bases. The CDR3 totals 16 residues. In germline, CDR1 is DFQATT, CDR2 SNEGSKA (reference sequence). The V gene end was trimmed by 5 bases and the J gene end by 2 bases; junction bases not matched to a gene: 6. The CDR3 bases are TGCAGTGCTGCGGGACTAGCGGGGGGAGCTCAAGAGACCCAGTACTTC. It encodes CSAAGLAGGAQETQYF.

V gene TRBV12-3 or TRBV12-4 combines with J gene TRBJ2-1; 9 bases agree with TRBD1. Trimming removed 7 bases from V and 4 bases from J; junction bases left unmatched: 23. The CDR3 loop spans 20 amino acids. The CDR3 spells CASTISPGQGDGYAYNEQFF. DNA for the CDR3: TGTGCCAGCACCATCTCTCCGGGACAGGGAGATGGTTACGCATACAATGAGCAGTTCTTC.

The rearrangement joins TRBV4-1 to TRBJ1-2, with D unresolved. Germline CDR1 MGHRA, CDR2 YSYEKL. Deletions cut 0 bases from V and 2 bases from J, with 10 bases between. The CDR3 loop spans 15 amino acids. The CDR3 sequence: CASSQDTLKNYGYTF. The DNA for the CDR3 is TGCGCCAGCAGCCAAGATACCCTTAAGAACTATGGCTACACCTTC.

In its sample, this clonotype was seen a few times. The chain combines TRBV5-1 with TRBJ2-2; maybe TRBD1 (6 bases). This CDR3 has 14 amino acids. V lost 4 bases, J lost 3 bases, and 10 bases lay in between. Germline V gene data show CDR1 as SGHRS and CDR2 as YFSETQ. The CDR3 DNA is TGCGCCAGCAGCACAGGGTCGGACACCGGGGAGCTGTTTTTT. Its protein product is CASSTGSDTGELFF.

This clonotype was detected ten times or more. The V gene is TRBV11-2, the J gene TRBJ2-7; 10 bases line up with TRBD1. J lost 4 bases, V lost 2 bases, and 2 bases had no gene match. CDR1 and CDR2 from the germline V gene are SGHAT and FQNNGV. CDR3 length equals 14 residues. The CDR3 sequence: CASSLRDRGYEQYV. CDR3 DNA sequence: TGTGCCAGCAGCTTACGGGACAGGGGATACGAGCAGTACGTC.

The rearrangement uses TRBV5-1 and TRBJ2-1; D assignment may be TRBD1 or TRBD2 (5 bases each). CDR3 length: 11 residues. Trimming left V 7 bases short and J 12 bases short, with 14 bases between. Germline V lookup: CDR1 SGHRS, CDR2 YFSETQ. CDR3 DNA: TGCGCCAGCGCCGTGGGGGTTAGGCAGTTCTTC. Translation: CASAVGVRQFF.

CDR3 nucleotides: TGTGCCAGCAGTTTGGGGCCCCACTTCTACGAGCAGTACGTC. It codes for CASSLGPHFYEQYV. The V and J genes are TRBV12-3 or TRBV12-4 and TRBJ2-7; perhaps TRBD1 as D (5 bases). Trimming removed 3 bases at V and 3 bases at J, with 12 bases between. The CDR3 is 14 amino acids.

The CDR3 sequence: CASSFFGTQYF. DNA of the CDR3: TGCGCCAGCAGCTTTTTCGGGACCCAGTACTTC. This chain connects TRBV5-1 to TRBJ2-5; D is undetermined. V was pared by 2 bases and J by 7 bases, with 6 bases between. Germline CDR1 is SGHRS and CDR2 is YFSETQ. The CDR3 is 11 residues long.

The chain recombines TRBV7-9 with TRBJ1-1, with D perhaps TRBD1 (6 bases). In germline, CDR1 is SEHNR, CDR2 FQNEAQ (reference sequence). The V gene lost 6 bases and the J gene lost 5 bases, with 16 bases spanning the gap. This CDR3 is 14 amino acids long. As DNA, the CDR3 is TGTGCCAGCAGGAAACCCACAGGGTTAACTGAAGCTTTCTTT. This translates into CASRKPTGLTEAFF.

This clonotype was counted only a few times. The V and J genes are TRBV6-1 and TRBJ2-3, with D possibly matching TRBD2 (6 bases). From germline, CDR1 is MNHNS and CDR2 SASEGT. V was trimmed by 6 bases and J by 0 bases, leaving 13 bases between them. This CDR3 has 15 amino acids. The CDR3 region has the DNA TGTGCCAGCAGAGCGAGACTAGGCAGCACAGATACGCAGTATTTT. It yields the protein CASRARLGSTDTQYF.

V is TRBV4-3 and J is TRBJ1-3; D is uncertain. V was shortened by 3 bases and J by 0 bases, with 18 bases between the two germline ends. The CDR3 is made up of 18 amino acids. Germline lookup yields CDR1 LGHNA and CDR2 YSLEER. For the CDR3, the DNA is TGCGCCAGCAGCCACACTAACTCCGGGTCTTACTCTGGAAACACCATATATTTT. Translation: CASSHTNSGSYSGNTIYF.